This TCR beta chain derives from a study of CD8 T cells in ankylosing spondylitis. General observations from the study: Apparently characteristic of ankylosing spondylitis blood was a TCR beta motif (about eight highly homologous variants).

This clonotype appeared many times. The antigen is unknown. V was clipped by 3 bases and J by 5 bases; unmatched bases: 9. The germline gives CDR1 MNHEY, CDR2 SVGAGI. This CDR3 spans 16 amino acids. MiXCR was run by TCRdb on the 5' RACE reads, yielding one entry per CDR3 protein. Among 500,000 or so distinct CDR3 sequences listed, 5.3% were seen once. Sequenced sample: blood, either unsorted or a sorted T cell fraction (not recorded which). This receptor was obtained from a male donor with ankylosing spondylitis. The rearrangement links TRBV6-5 to TRBJ2-1; 8 bases match TRBD1. The CDR3 region is CASSYNSQTGDNEQFF. As DNA, the CDR3 is TGTGCCAGCAGTTATAACTCCCAGACAGGGGACAATGAGCAGTTCTTC.